This is a list of T cell receptor beta chains from one sample in a study of T cell changes during pregnancy in multiple sclerosis. The repertoire was sequenced with immunoSEQ multiplex PCR; TCRdb's copy has only in-frame clones and lacks some. The table lists about 33,000 clones, around 92% of them singletons, with around 1.3% in the top ten. Source material: PBMCs (not recorded whether the cells were cultured). Every receptor here comes from a female donor with multiple sclerosis, enrolled in a pregnancy study. Each CDR3 is given with its conserved first and last residue. D genes are given only for firm matches. Where a row states a size, it is once, few, many or the class of an expanded clone; other rows omit it.

j_gene: TRBJ2-1; d_gene: -; v_gene: TRBV27; abundance: -; CDR3nt: TGTGCCAGCAGTTTGAGGCTTAGCGGCTACAATGAGCAGTTCTTC; CDR3aa: CASSLRLSGYNEQFF
j_gene: TRBJ2-5; d_gene: -; v_gene: TRBV5-6; abundance: -; CDR3nt: TGTGCCAGCAGCTCCGTGTACCAAGAGACCCAGTACTTC; CDR3aa: CASSSVYQETQYF
j_gene: TRBJ1-2; d_gene: -; v_gene: TRBV5-1; abundance: -; CDR3nt: TGCGCCAGCAGCTTGTCTTTCAACTATGGCTACACCTTC; CDR3aa: CASSLSFNYGYTF
j_gene: TRBJ1-2; d_gene: TRBD1; v_gene: TRBV30; abundance: once; CDR3nt: TGTGCCTGGAGTGTACAACAGGGGGATGGCTACACCTTC; CDR3aa: CAWSVQQGDGYTF
j_gene: TRBJ2-7; d_gene: -; v_gene: TRBV5-1; abundance: -; CDR3nt: TGCGCCAGCAGCTTGGATGAGAAGGGGCCCCCCTACGAGCAGTACTTC; CDR3aa: CASSLDEKGPPYEQYF
j_gene: TRBJ1-2; d_gene: TRBD1; v_gene: TRBV11-1; abundance: -; CDR3nt: TGTGCCAGCGGAGAGGACAGGGCGGTCGGTGGCTACACCTTC; CDR3aa: CASGEDRAVGGYTF
j_gene: TRBJ2-1; d_gene: -; v_gene: TRBV10-2; abundance: -; CDR3nt: TGCGCCAGCAGTGATGGGACAAGCGGACTTTACAATGAGCAGTTCTTC; CDR3aa: CASSDGTSGLYNEQFF
j_gene: TRBJ2-3; d_gene: -; v_gene: TRBV5-1; abundance: -; CDR3nt: TGCGCCAGCAGCCTCCGGCCAGGAGATACGCAGTATTTT; CDR3aa: CASSLRPGDTQYF
j_gene: TRBJ2-3; d_gene: TRBD2; v_gene: TRBV5-1; abundance: -; CDR3nt: TGCGCCAGCAGCTTGAGGGGTAGCGGGGTTACAGATACGCAGTATTTT; CDR3aa: CASSLRGSGVTDTQYF
j_gene: TRBJ2-5; d_gene: -; v_gene: TRBV5-1; abundance: -; CDR3nt: TGCGCCAGCAGCTTGGCCATTTTGGCAGGGAGGGAGACCCAGTACTTC; CDR3aa: CASSLAILAGRETQYF
j_gene: TRBJ2-1; d_gene: TRBD2; v_gene: TRBV7-2; abundance: -; CDR3nt: TGTGCCAGCAGCTTAGAGAATAGCGGGAGGAATGAGCAGTTCTTC; CDR3aa: CASSLENSGRNEQFF
j_gene: TRBJ2-2; d_gene: -; v_gene: TRBV7-2; abundance: few; CDR3nt: TGTGCCAGCAGCACCAGGGGGGCGGGAGCGAGCGGGGAGCTGTTTTTT; CDR3aa: CASSTRGAGASGELFF
j_gene: TRBJ1-2; d_gene: -; v_gene: TRBV29-1; abundance: once; CDR3nt: TGCAGCGTTGAAGGGTTGGGAGGCTACACCTTC; CDR3aa: CSVEGLGGYTF
j_gene: TRBJ2-7; d_gene: -; v_gene: TRBV21-1; abundance: -; CDR3nt: TGTGCCAGCAGCAAGGGGGGGCTAACAACTTACGAGCAGTACTTC; CDR3aa: CASSKGGLTTYEQYF
j_gene: TRBJ2-7; d_gene: -; v_gene: TRBV5-4; abundance: -; CDR3nt: TGTGCCAGCAGGGGGAGACTAGTTTCCGAGCAGTACTTC; CDR3aa: CASRGRLVSEQYF
j_gene: TRBJ2-7; d_gene: -; v_gene: TRBV6-5; abundance: -; CDR3nt: TGTGCCAGCAGTGCCTGGACAGACAGCTCCTACGAGCAGTACTTC; CDR3aa: CASSAWTDSSYEQYF
j_gene: TRBJ2-7; d_gene: TRBD1; v_gene: TRBV2; abundance: -; CDR3nt: TGTGCCAGCAGTTCCCTCGAAGACAGGGGTGAAGAGCAGTACTTC; CDR3aa: CASSSLEDRGEEQYF
j_gene: TRBJ1-4; d_gene: -; v_gene: TRBV7-2; abundance: -; CDR3nt: TGTGCCAGCAGCGAAGGGGTTGCGAATGAAAAACTGTTTTTT; CDR3aa: CASSEGVANEKLFF
j_gene: TRBJ2-7; d_gene: -; v_gene: TRBV19; abundance: once; CDR3nt: TGTGCCGGCACAAACCAACAGGGGGGGAGAGCCTACGAGCAGTACTTC; CDR3aa: CAGTNQQGGRAYEQYF
j_gene: TRBJ2-7; d_gene: -; v_gene: TRBV6-5; abundance: -; CDR3nt: TGTGCCAGCAGCCCATCAGAGACATCGTCCTCCGAGCAGTACTTC; CDR3aa: CASSPSETSSSEQYF
j_gene: TRBJ1-3; d_gene: -; v_gene: TRBV6-1; abundance: -; CDR3nt: TGTGCCAGCACAGGGAGGAACACCATATATTTT; CDR3aa: CASTGRNTIYF
j_gene: TRBJ2-2; d_gene: -; v_gene: TRBV5-1; abundance: once; CDR3nt: TGCGCCAGCAGTTTACAAGCTACCGGGGAGCTGTTTTTT; CDR3aa: CASSLQATGELFF
j_gene: TRBJ1-2; d_gene: -; v_gene: TRBV7-9; abundance: -; CDR3nt: TGTGCCAGCAGCTTGGGGGGCAGGAATACCGCCTACACCTTC; CDR3aa: CASSLGGRNTAYTF
j_gene: TRBJ1-4; d_gene: TRBD1; v_gene: TRBV2; abundance: -; CDR3nt: TGTGCCAGCAGTGATCAGGGGGCTATTCTTGAAAAACTGTTTTTT; CDR3aa: CASSDQGAILEKLFF
j_gene: TRBJ2-5; d_gene: TRBD1; v_gene: TRBV7-9; abundance: -; CDR3nt: TGTGCCAGCAGCTTAACGACAGGGCAAGAGACCCAGTACTTC; CDR3aa: CASSLTTGQETQYF
j_gene: TRBJ2-4; d_gene: -; v_gene: TRBV9; abundance: -; CDR3nt: TGTGCCAGCAGCGTACAGGGCAAAAACATTCAGTACTTC; CDR3aa: CASSVQGKNIQYF